The 12 T cell receptor beta chains below come from one sample, sequenced in a study of blood T cell repertoires in COVID-19 (dated by TCRdb to 2018 to 2020). The library was built by means of the immunoSEQ multiplex PCR assay. Imported from immuneACCESS, the table was reduced by TCRdb to in-frame sequences with V and J called. These copies leave out some clones; in studies compared against another copy, an unresolved V gene accounts for under half, and the cause of the remainder is not known. This sample is represented by about 130,000 clones; 88% of them were singletons. The ten largest account for 1% to 1.5% of the sample. The sample comprised peripheral blood. Every receptor here comes from a woman at least 80 years old with acute or convalescent COVID-19.

CDR3 sequence (DNA): TGTGCCAGCAGCTCCCCGGGACAGGGTAACTATGGCTACACCTTC. Translating it yields CASSSPGQGNYGYTF. The rearrangement links TRBV5-4 to TRBJ1-2; 9 positions agree with TRBD1. Looked up from germline, CDR1 is SGHNT and CDR2 is YYREEE (reference sequence). The CDR3 is 15 residues long. V shed 3 bases and J 1 base; nucleotides not matched to a gene: 4. Full variable domain (rest looked up from reference TRBV5-4 and TRBJ1-2): ETGVTQSPTHLIKTRGQQVTLRCSSQSGHNTVSWYQQALGQGPQFIFQYYREEENGRGNFPPRFSGLQFPNYSSELNVNALELDDSALYLCASSSPGQGNYGYTFGSGTRLTVV.

Only a few counts were recorded for this clone. The rearrangement joins TRBV9 to TRBJ2-2; 7 nucleotides match TRBD1. Germline lookup yields CDR1 SGDLS and CDR2 YYNGEE. This CDR3 region has 16 residues. V lost 3 bases to trimming and J lost 1 base; unmatched junction nucleotides: 6. Here the CDR3 reads CASSAPGTVNTGELFF. The CDR3 coding sequence is TGTGCCAGCAGCGCCCCCGGGACAGTGAACACCGGGGAGCTGTTTTTT. Combining the CDR3 with reference TRBV9 and TRBJ2-2 gives the whole variable domain DSGVTQTPKHLITATGQRVTLRCSPRSGDLSVYWYQQSLDQGLQFLIQYYNGEERAKGNILERFSAQQFPDLHSELNLSSLELGDSALYFCASSAPGTVNTGELFFGEGSRLTVL.

The J gene is TRBJ1-3, the V gene TRBV14, with D perhaps matching TRBD1 (5 bases). CDR1 SGHDN and CDR2 FVKESK come from the germline V gene. This CDR3 comprises 17 residues. V was shortened by 3 bases and J by 0 bases, with 15 bases between the two germline ends. The CDR3 is CASSQGRDSYSGNTIYF. Here the CDR3 DNA reads TGTGCCAGCAGCCAGGGTAGGGACTCCTACTCTGGAAACACCATATATTTT.

In its sample, this clone was seen once. The chain uses TRBV6-5 and TRBJ1-5; TRBD1 agrees at 7 bases. There are 16 residues in the CDR3. V lost 4 bases and J lost 0; bases outside the gene matches: 6. Germline CDR1 reads MNHEY; CDR2 reads SVGAGI. Here the CDR3 DNA reads TGTGCCAGCAGTTCAGGACAGGTCACTAGCAATCAGCCCCAGCATTTT. Translated: CASSSGQVTSNQPQHF.

J is TRBJ2-2 and V is TRBV5-1; maybe TRBD1 (6 bases). Germline V lookup: CDR1 SGHRS, CDR2 YFSETQ. Trimming shortened V by 0 bases and J by 5 bases, and 14 bases separated the two germline ends. The CDR3 loop spans 16 amino acids. DNA of the CDR3: TGCGCCAGCAGCTTGGCGGGCCAGGGGCGAACCGGGGAGCTGTTTTTT. Protein product: CASSLAGQGRTGELFF.

The chain has TRBV3-1 (or the pseudogene TRBV3-2) and TRBJ2-1; TRBD2 agrees at 13 bases. J was trimmed by 6 bases and V by 3 bases; bases with no gene match: 5. Germline V gives CDR1 LGHDT, CDR2 YNNKEL (reference sequence). This CDR3 has 16 residues. The CDR3 coding sequence is TGTGCCAGCAGCCATTTACTAGCGGGAGGGCTCAATGAGCAGTTCTTC. Amino acids: CASSHLLAGGLNEQFF.

This chain links TRBV4-1 with TRBJ2-5; a possible D gene is TRBD1 (5 bases). V was pared by 0 bases and J by 5 bases, with 10 bases between. The CDR3 sequence is 14 residues long. The germline V gene encodes CDR1 MGHRA and CDR2 YSYEKL. CDR3 sequence: CASSQDQGRETQYF. CDR3 sequence (DNA): TGCGCCAGCAGCCAAGACCAGGGTAGGGAGACCCAGTACTTC.

The chain combines TRBV7-6 with TRBJ2-5, with 10 positions matching TRBD2. From germline, CDR1 is SGHVS and CDR2 FNYEAQ. Trimming took 0 bases from V and 1 from J; bases not matched to a gene: 8. The CDR3 consists of 18 residues. This CDR3 is CASSLAEASGSIQETQYF. The CDR3, as DNA: TGTGCCAGCAGCTTAGCAGAGGCTAGCGGGAGTATCCAAGAGACCCAGTACTTC.

This clone has only a few counts. The CDR3 here is CASSLGINTGKLFF. The CDR3 DNA reads TGTGCCAGCAGCTTAGGGATTAATACGGGAAAACTGTTTTTT. V and J are TRBV11-2 and TRBJ1-4; D call uncertain. The CDR3 totals 14 residues. Trimming shortened V by 1 base and J by 10 bases, and 13 bases separated the two germline ends. CDR1 is SGHAT and CDR2 is FQNNGV in the germline V gene. Together with reference TRBV11-2 and TRBJ1-4, the CDR3 gives the full variable domain: EAGVAQSPRYKIIEKRQSVAFWCNPISGHATLYWYQQILGQGPKLLIQFQNNGVVDDSQLPKDRFSAERLKGVDSTLKIQPAKLEDSAVYLCASSLGINTGKLFFGSGTQLSVL.

This rearrangement joins TRBV19 to TRBJ2-1; 7 nucleotides match TRBD2. CDR1 is LNHDA and CDR2 is SQIVND in the germline V gene (reference sequence). The CDR3 sequence is 13 residues long. V lost 3 bases to trimming and J lost 7 bases; unmatched junction nucleotides: 3. CDR3 amino acids: CASSIFGGNEQFF. The CDR3 DNA is TGTGCCAGTAGTATCTTCGGGGGGAATGAGCAGTTCTTC.

The rearrangement uses TRBV6-5 and TRBJ1-4; a possible D gene is TRBD1 (5 bases). The CDR3 has 14 residues. V was shortened by 7 bases and J by 4 bases, with 13 bases between the two germline ends. The V gene's germline CDR1 is MNHEY and CDR2 SVGAGI. This CDR3 is CASKLQAFNEKLFF. The CDR3 nucleotides read TGTGCCAGCAAGCTACAGGCGTTTAATGAAAAACTGTTTTTT.

The J gene is TRBJ2-2, the V gene TRBV23-1; D is perhaps TRBD1 (6 bases). TRBV23-1 is identified as an open reading frame with a role that is uncertain. Trimming shortened V by 4 bases and J by 6 bases, and 15 bases separated the two germline ends. The CDR3 length is 15 residues. CDR3 coding DNA: TGCGCCAGCAGTCGCCCCAGGGGTCACGCCGGGGAGCTGTTTTTT. Translating it yields CASSRPRGHAGELFF.